This T cell receptor beta chain is from a study of beta chain features in type 1 diabetes. Study outcomes and limitations: High TCR expression in some cells could lead to their over-representation in cDNA sequencing.

Naive, central memory, regulatory and stem cell-like memory cells within the CD4+ compartment were sorted using CD45RO/CCR7/CD25/CD127/CD95/CD27. In this sample, this clone turned up a few times. The antigen remains unidentified. The same CDR3 also results from other DNA sequences found in this sample. The authors reverse transcribed all of the isolated RNA, so sequencing captured expressed TCRB transcripts. Clones were read by immunoSEQ multiplex PCR, and TCRdb kept only the in-frame ones, dropping some. The table has around 190,000 clones, less than 15% seen once. This CDR3 is 15 amino acids long. The germline CDR1 and CDR2 sequences are SGHRS and YFSETQ. The trim removed 0 bases at V and 4 bases at J, leaving 4 bases unmatched.

This TCR was sampled from a young woman in good health. The sample was central memory CD4+ T cells from blood. This chain connects TRBV5-1 to TRBJ2-1, with TRBD2 identical over 7 bases. The CDR3 DNA is TGCGCCAGCAGCTTGGGGGAGGGGCCTTACAATGAGCAGTTCTTC. As protein: CASSLGEGPYNEQFF.